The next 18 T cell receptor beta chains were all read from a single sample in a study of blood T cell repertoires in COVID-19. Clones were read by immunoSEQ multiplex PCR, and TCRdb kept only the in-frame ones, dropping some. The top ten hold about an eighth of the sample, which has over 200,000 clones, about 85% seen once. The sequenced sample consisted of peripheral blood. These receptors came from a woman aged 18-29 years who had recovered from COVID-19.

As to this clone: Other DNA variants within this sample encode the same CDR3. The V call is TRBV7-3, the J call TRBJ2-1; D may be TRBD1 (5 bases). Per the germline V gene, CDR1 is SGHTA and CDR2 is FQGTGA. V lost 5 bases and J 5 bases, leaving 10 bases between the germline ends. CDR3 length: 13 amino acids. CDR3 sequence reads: CASSLRQNNEQFF. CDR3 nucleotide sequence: TGTGCCAGCAGCCTCCGACAGAACAATGAGCAGTTCTTC.

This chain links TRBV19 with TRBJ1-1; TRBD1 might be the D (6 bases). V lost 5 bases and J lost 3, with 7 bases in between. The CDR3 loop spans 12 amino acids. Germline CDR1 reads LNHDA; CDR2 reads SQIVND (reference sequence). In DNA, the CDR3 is TGTGCCAGTAGTGGACAGTACACTGAAGCTTTCTTT. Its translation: CASSGQYTEAFF.

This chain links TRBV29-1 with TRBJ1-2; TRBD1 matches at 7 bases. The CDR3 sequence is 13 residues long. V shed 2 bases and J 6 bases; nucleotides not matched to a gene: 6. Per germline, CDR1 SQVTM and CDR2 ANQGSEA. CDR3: CSVESTGVHGYTF. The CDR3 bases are TGCAGCGTTGAATCCACAGGGGTTCATGGCTACACCTTC.

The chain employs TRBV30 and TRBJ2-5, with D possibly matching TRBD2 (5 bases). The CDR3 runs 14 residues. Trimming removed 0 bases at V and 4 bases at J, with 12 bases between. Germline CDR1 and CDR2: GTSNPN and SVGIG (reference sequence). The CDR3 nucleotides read TGTGCCTGGAGTGTACTGGCTAGCAGAGAGACCCAGTACTTC. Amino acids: CAWSVLASRETQYF.

CDR3 sequence (DNA): TGTGCCAGCGGACTAAGCTCCTACAATGAGCAGTTCTTC. Amino acids: CASGLSSYNEQFF. This chain joins TRBV2 and TRBJ2-1, with a possible D match to TRBD2 (6 bases). Trimming cost V 8 bases and J 0 bases, with 8 bases left between them. The CDR3 spans 13 residues. Germline V gives CDR1 SNHLY, CDR2 FYNNEI.

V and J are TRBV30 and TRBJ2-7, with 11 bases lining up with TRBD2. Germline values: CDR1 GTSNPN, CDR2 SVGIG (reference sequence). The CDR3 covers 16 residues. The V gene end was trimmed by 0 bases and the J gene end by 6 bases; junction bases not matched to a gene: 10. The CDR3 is CAWSVTPTSGRSEQYF. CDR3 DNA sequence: TGTGCCTGGAGTGTAACCCCAACTAGCGGGAGAAGCGAGCAGTACTTC.

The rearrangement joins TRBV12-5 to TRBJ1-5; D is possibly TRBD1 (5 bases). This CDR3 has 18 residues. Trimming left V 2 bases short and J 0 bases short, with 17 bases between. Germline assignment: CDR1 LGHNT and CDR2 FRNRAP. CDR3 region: CASGLRMWGDYSNQPQHF. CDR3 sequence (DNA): TGTGCTAGTGGTTTGAGGATGTGGGGGGATTATAGCAATCAGCCCCAGCATTTT. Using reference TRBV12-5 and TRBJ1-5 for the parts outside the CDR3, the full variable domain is DARVTQTPRHKVTEMGQEVTMRCQPILGHNTVFWYRQTMMQGLELLAYFRNRAPLDDSGMPKDRFSAEMPDATLATLKIQPSEPRDSAVYFCASGLRMWGDYSNQPQHFGDGTRLSIL.

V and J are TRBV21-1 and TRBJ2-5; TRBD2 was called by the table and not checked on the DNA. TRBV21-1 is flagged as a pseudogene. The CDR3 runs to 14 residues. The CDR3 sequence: CASSPGLAEETQYF. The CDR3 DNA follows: TGTGCCAGCAGTCCGGGACTAGCAGAAGAGACCCAGTACTTC.

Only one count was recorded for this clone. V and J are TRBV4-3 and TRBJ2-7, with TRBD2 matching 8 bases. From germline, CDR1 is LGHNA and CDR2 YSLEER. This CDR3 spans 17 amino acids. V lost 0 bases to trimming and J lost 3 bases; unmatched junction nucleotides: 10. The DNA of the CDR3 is TGCGCCAGCAGCCAAGACCCCCCCGGGACTAGTGTCTACGAGCAGTACTTC. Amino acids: CASSQDPPGTSVYEQYF.

CDR3 DNA: TGTGCCTGGACCGAGGATCCCACAGATACGCAGTATTTT. The encoded protein is CAWTEDPTDTQYF. This rearrangement joins TRBV30 to TRBJ2-3; no definite D call. Germline V gene data show CDR1 as GTSNPN and CDR2 as SVGIG (reference sequence). The CDR3 has 13 residues. Trimming cost V 4 bases and J 2 bases, with 10 bases left between them.

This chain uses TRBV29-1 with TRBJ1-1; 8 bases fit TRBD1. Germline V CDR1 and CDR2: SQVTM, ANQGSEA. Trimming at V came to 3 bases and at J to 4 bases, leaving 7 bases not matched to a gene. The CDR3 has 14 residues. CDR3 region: CSVDSPGGSTEAFF. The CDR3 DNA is TGCAGCGTTGACTCTCCAGGGGGCAGCACTGAAGCTTTCTTT.

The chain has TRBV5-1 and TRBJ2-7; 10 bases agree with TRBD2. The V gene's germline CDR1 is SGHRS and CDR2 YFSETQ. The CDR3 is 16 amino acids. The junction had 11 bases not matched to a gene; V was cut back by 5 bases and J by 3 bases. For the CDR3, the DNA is TGCGCCAGCAGAGAAGCGGGAGGGACGTCTCGCTACGAGCAGTACTTC. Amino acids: CASREAGGTSRYEQYF.

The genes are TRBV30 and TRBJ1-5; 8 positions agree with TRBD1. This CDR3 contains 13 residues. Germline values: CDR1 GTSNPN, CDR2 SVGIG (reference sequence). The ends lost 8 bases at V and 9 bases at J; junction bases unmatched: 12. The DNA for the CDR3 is TGTGCCACGGCCGGACAGGGAGAATCGCCCCAGCATTTT. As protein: CATAGQGESPQHF.

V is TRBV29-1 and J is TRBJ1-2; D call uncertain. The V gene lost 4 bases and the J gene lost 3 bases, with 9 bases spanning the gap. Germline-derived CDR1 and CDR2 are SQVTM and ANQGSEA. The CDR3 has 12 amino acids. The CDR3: CSVVRSDYGYTF. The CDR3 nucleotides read TGCAGCGTTGTACGGTCTGACTATGGCTACACCTTC.

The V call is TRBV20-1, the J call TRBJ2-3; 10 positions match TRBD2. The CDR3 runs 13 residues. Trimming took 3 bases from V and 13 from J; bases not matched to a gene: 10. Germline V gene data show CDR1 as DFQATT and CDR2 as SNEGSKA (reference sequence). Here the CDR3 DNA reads TGCAGTGCTAGTGTTAGCGGGAGGCCCATCGAGTATTTT. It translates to CSASVSGRPIEYF.

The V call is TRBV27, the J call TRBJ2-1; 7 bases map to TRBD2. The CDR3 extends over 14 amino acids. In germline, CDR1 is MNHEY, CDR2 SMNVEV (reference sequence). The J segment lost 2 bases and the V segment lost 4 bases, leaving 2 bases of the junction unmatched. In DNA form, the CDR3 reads TGTGCCAGCAGTTCGGCGGGAGCCTACAATGAGCAGTTCTTC. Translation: CASSSAGAYNEQFF.

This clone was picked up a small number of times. The CDR3 sequence: CASSSRTDSYEQYF. CDR3 nucleotide sequence: TGCGCCAGCAGCTCTCGGACAGATTCCTACGAGCAGTACTTC. The chain recombines TRBV5-1 with TRBJ2-7, with D maybe TRBD1 (6 bases). This CDR3 is 14 amino acids long. Deletions cut 3 bases from V and 1 base from J, with 11 bases between. Germline V CDR1 and CDR2: SGHRS, YFSETQ.

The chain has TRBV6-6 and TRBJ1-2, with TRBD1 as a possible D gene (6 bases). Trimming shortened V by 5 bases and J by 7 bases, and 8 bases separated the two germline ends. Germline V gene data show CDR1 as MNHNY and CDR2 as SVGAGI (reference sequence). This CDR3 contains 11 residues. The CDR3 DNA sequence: TGTGCCAGCAGTCCAGGGGTTGGCTACACCTTC. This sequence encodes CASSPGVGYTF.